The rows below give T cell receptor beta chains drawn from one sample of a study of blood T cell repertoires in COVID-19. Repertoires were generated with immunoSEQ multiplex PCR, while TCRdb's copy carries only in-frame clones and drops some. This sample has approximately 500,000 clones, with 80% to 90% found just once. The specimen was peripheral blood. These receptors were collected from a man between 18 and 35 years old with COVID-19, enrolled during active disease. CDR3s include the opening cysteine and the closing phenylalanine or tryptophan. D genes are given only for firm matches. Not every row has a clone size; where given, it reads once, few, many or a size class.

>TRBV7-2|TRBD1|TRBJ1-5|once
CASSQDREQPQHF
TGTGCCAGCAGCCAAGACAGGGAACAGCCCCAGCATTTT
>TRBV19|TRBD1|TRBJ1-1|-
CASLKPIDRDGNTEAFF
TGTGCCAGTCTAAAGCCCATAGACAGGGACGGGAACACTGAAGCTTTCTTT
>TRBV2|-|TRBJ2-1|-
CASRTGRGSYNEQFF
TGTGCCAGCAGGACGGGCCGAGGGTCCTACAATGAGCAGTTCTTC
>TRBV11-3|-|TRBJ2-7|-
CASSLYAGEQYF
TGTGCCAGCAGCTTATACGCGGGCGAGCAGTACTTC
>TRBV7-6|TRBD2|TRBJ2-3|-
CASSLEAGGGDTQYF
TGTGCCAGCAGCTTAGAAGCGGGGGGAGGTGATACGCAGTATTTT
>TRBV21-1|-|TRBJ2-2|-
CASSKGTSGGENRAGELFF
TGTGCCAGCAGCAAAGGGACTAGCGGGGGAGAAAACCGGGCCGGGGAGCTGTTTTTT
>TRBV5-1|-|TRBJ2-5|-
CASSFPGQTQYF
TGCGCCAGCAGCTTCCCTGGGCAGACCCAGTACTTC
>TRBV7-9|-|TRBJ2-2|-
CASSSAGGGRAGELFF
TGTGCCAGCAGCTCTGCGGGTGGAGGTCGCGCCGGGGAGCTGTTTTTT
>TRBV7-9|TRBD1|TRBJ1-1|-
CASRDDRGRTEAFF
TGTGCCAGCAGGGATGACAGGGGGAGGACTGAAGCTTTCTTT
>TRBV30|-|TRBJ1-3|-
CAWRTVSGNTIYF
TGTGCCTGGAGGACAGTCTCTGGAAACACCATATATTTT
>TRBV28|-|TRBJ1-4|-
CGPCGNEKLFF
TGTGGGCCCTGTGGTAATGAAAAACTGTTTTTT
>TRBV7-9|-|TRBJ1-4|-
CASSYGDSTNEKLFF
TGTGCCAGCAGCTACGGAGATTCAACTAATGAAAAACTGTTTTTT
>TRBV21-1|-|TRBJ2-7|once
CASSKAQGPYEQYF
TGTGCCAGCAGCAAAGCCCAGGGGCCCTACGAGCAGTACTTC
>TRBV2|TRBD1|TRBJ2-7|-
CASSGSGQTYEQYF
TGTGCCAGCTCTGGGTCGGGACAGACCTACGAGCAGTACTTC
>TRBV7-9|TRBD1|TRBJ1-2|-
CASSSGQLYGYTF
TGTGCCAGCAGCTCGGGACAGCTCTATGGCTACACCTTC
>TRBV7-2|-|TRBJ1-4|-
CASSIPRGEKLFF
TGTGCCAGCAGCATTCCCCGGGGTGAAAAACTGTTTTTT
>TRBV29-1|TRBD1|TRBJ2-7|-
CSVTGTANYEQYF
TGCAGCGTCACCGGGACAGCAAATTACGAGCAGTACTTC
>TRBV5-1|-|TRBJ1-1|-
CASSLDRGTIATEAFF
TGCGCCAGCAGCTTGGACCGGGGGACTATCGCCACTGAAGCTTTCTTT
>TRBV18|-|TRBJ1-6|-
CASSPPSGANSPLHF
TGTGCCAGCTCACCCCCTTCAGGGGCTAATTCACCCCTCCACTTT
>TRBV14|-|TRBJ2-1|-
CASSQSGINEQFF
TGTGCCAGCAGCCAATCAGGGATCAATGAGCAGTTCTTC
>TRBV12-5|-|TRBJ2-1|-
CASGLPYGEQFF
TGTGCTAGTGGTTTGCCCTATGGTGAGCAGTTCTTC
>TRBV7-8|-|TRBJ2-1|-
CASSFRGGLYNEQFF
TGTGCCAGCAGCTTCAGGGGTGGACTGTACAATGAGCAGTTCTTC
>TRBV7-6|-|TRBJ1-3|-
CASSLRQQSGNTIYF
TGTGCCAGCAGCTTAAGACAGCAATCTGGAAACACCATATATTTT
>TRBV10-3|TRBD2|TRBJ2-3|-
CATLAGGDTQYF
TGTGCTACTCTAGCGGGAGGTGATACGCAGTATTTT
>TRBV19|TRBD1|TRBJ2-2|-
CASGWTGASGGELFF
TGTGCCAGTGGTTGGACAGGGGCCTCAGGGGGGGAGCTGTTTTTT
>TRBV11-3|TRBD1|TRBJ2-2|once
CASSLVGTANTGELFF
TGTGCCAGCAGCTTGGTCGGGACAGCTAACACCGGGGAGCTGTTTTTT
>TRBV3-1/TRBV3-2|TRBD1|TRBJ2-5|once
CASKASGTDQYF
TGTGCCAGTAAGGCGTCAGGGACAGACCAGTACTTC
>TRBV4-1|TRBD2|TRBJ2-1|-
CASSGPSGSKPTDNEQFF
TGCGCCAGTTCTGGGCCTAGCGGGAGCAAACCAACAGACAATGAGCAGTTCTTC
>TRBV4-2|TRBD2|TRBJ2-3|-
CASSQDPSGRGGTDTQYF
TGTGCCAGCAGCCAAGATCCTAGCGGGAGGGGGGGGACAGATACGCAGTATTTT
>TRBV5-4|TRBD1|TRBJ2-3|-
CASTDPGTATDTQYF
TGTGCCAGCACAGACCCCGGGACAGCCACAGATACGCAGTATTTT
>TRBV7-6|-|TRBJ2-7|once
CASSYGHAGPYEQYF
TGTGCCAGCAGCTACGGGCACGCGGGACCCTACGAGCAGTACTTC
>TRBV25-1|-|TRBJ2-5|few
CASSSLFETQYF
TGTGCCAGCAGTTCCCTATTCGAGACCCAGTACTTC
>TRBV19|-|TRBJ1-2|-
CASSITGGAGYTF
TGTGCCAGTAGTATTACGGGGGGCGCTGGCTACACCTTC